The following is a T cell receptor (beta chain) sequence with its context. This sample was taken from a study of blood T cell repertoires in COVID-19. Overall study context: Acute-phase and convalescent COVID-19 samples originated in the United States, Italy and Spain. Nucleic acid was either cDNA or gDNA, and it came from T cells, B-cell-depleted T cells, or PBMCs.

Original handling: Using reference gene primer amplification, nucleated cell counts were estimated. The table came from immunoSEQ multiplex PCR; TCRdb's copy has only in-frame clones and leaves some out. V and J calls and clone size are given by that table; D and trimming were obtained from the DNA. Among roughly 80,000 clones, roughly 80% were seen once, and the ten largest hold roughly 14%. The sequenced sample was peripheral blood. This clonotype was obtained from a human donor in a cohort sampled during active COVID-19.

The CDR3 spells CASSQVLAGDPGGFTDTQYF. As DNA, the CDR3 is TGTGCCAGCAGCCAAGTGTTAGCGGGGGACCCTGGGGGTTTTACAGATACGCAGTATTTT. The chain has TRBV3-1 (or the pseudogene TRBV3-2) and TRBJ2-3; 9 bases line up with TRBD2. Germline CDR1 is LGHDT and CDR2 is YNNKEL (reference sequence). Trimming took 1 base from V and 3 from J; bases not matched to a gene: 17. The CDR3 is 20 amino acids.